This is a list of T cell receptor beta chains from one sample in a study of blood T cell repertoires in COVID-19. Measured with immunoSEQ multiplex PCR; TCRdb has only the in-frame clones, and not every one. The table lists roughly 140,000 clones, 65% to 90% of them singletons. The material sequenced was peripheral blood. Every receptor here comes from a woman aged 50 to 65 in a cohort sampled during active or convalescent COVID-19. The CDR3 runs from the conserved cysteine through the conserved F or W. The order of the fields is J gene, V gene, CDR3 protein.

>TRBJ2-1|TRBV7-2
CASRPGTGHEQFF
>TRBJ2-1|TRBV11-2
CASSSFGDRGLNEQFF
>TRBJ2-1|TRBV30
CACTSYNEQFF
>TRBJ2-7|TRBV5-1
CASSLENRNEQYF
>TRBJ2-5|TRBV3-1/TRBV3-2
CASSRQGAETQYF
>TRBJ1-2|TRBV5-8
CASSLVDYTF
>TRBJ1-5|TRBV19
CASSSLARGAFQPQHF
>TRBJ1-1|TRBV3-1/TRBV3-2
CASSLPTGGKGRGNTEAFF
>TRBJ2-5|TRBV3-1/TRBV3-2
CASSQGGQETQYF
>TRBJ2-1|TRBV11-2
CASSPKGPGQGLSYNEQFF
>TRBJ1-2|TRBV7-2
CASSLTPGGIYGYTF
>TRBJ1-2|TRBV6-1
CASRELGTGGTKYGYTF
>TRBJ1-2|TRBV5-5
CASSFLLQVNYGYTF
>TRBJ2-1|TRBV20-1
CSASKRARELNEQFF
>TRBJ2-3|TRBV11-2
CASSLDSLGTRRVDTQYF
>TRBJ2-3|TRBV6-6
CASSSQGGIITDTQYF
>TRBJ1-3|TRBV6-5
CASSYGEGNTIYF
>TRBJ2-1|TRBV7-3
CASSLQSGGWNEQFF
>TRBJ2-1|TRBV19
CASSGGHEDEQFF
>TRBJ2-7|TRBV7-9
CASSLAGQAETYEQYF
>TRBJ2-7|TRBV7-2
CASSPRMVSVSYEQYF
>TRBJ1-5|TRBV19
CATHQQGAGQPQHF
>TRBJ2-5|TRBV6-1
CASSEGDREFRTQYF
>TRBJ1-1|TRBV6-6
CASMVSAEAFF
>TRBJ2-7|TRBV5-1
CASSLGAGTAYEQYF
>TRBJ2-3|TRBV7-2
CASSLAASGGAYTQYF
>TRBJ2-7|TRBV3-1/TRBV3-2
CASSQGTGVEQYF
>TRBJ1-1|TRBV29-1
CRGGDLDTEAFF
>TRBJ1-4|TRBV19
CASSDSPNEKLFF
>TRBJ1-1|TRBV24-1
CATSDPATGNTEAFF
>TRBJ1-5|TRBV7-8
CASSNRLRDRGGNQPQHF
>TRBJ1-5|TRBV21-1
CASSFSGTWVCQPQHF
>TRBJ2-2|TRBV3-1/TRBV3-2
CASSQIPGQGGTGELFF
>TRBJ1-5|TRBV7-9
CASSYGQGMNQPQHF
>TRBJ1-3|TRBV23-1
CASSQRRGLFSGNTIYF
>TRBJ1-2|TRBV27
CASSPLSGTGLFGGYTF
>TRBJ2-5|TRBV3-1/TRBV3-2
CASRRGTVQETQYF
>TRBJ2-1|TRBV5-4
CASSLEGTKEFF
>TRBJ1-1|TRBV19
CASSIQAWGVADTEAFF
>TRBJ2-1|TRBV11-1
CASSGGGFSGNEQFF
>TRBJ2-1|TRBV9
CASSVDLQGAYNEQFF
>TRBJ1-6|TRBV7-2
CASSFQVDSPLHF
>TRBJ2-2|TRBV24-1
CATSATQPDTGELFF